This passage covers 30 T cell receptor beta chains from one sample sequenced in a study of blood T cell repertoires in COVID-19. Produced via immunoSEQ multiplex PCR; TCRdb's table is partial and in-frame only. The profile shows approximately 310,000 clones, around 87% of them singletons. Sample: peripheral blood. The receptor set was obtained from a woman aged 50 to 60 who had recovered from COVID-19.

This clone was seen more than once but under ten times. The genes are TRBV11-3 and TRBJ1-6; D possibly corresponds to TRBD1 (6 bases). This CDR3 has 16 amino acids. CDR1 and CDR2 from the germline V gene are SGHNT and YENEEA. Trimming pared 2 bases from V and 5 bases from J, leaving 13 bases between. In DNA form, the CDR3 reads TGTGCCAGCAGCTTAATTTGGGAGGGGGATAATTCACCCCTCCACTTT. Translated: CASSLIWEGDNSPLHF. The full variable domain, its missing parts supplied by reference TRBV11-3 and TRBJ1-6, is EAGVVQSPRYKIIEKKQPVAFWCNPISGHNTLYWYLQNLGQGPELLIRYENEEAVDDSQLPKDRFSAERLKGVDSTLKIQPAELGDSAVYLCASSLIWEGDNSPLHFGNGTRLTVT.

To note about this clone: Other DNA sequences from this sample encode an identical CDR3 as well. This rearrangement joins TRBV19 to TRBJ1-1, with D uncertain. The germline V and J ends were trimmed by 4 bases and 1 base, with 7 bases remaining between them. Germline CDR1 LNHDA, CDR2 SQIVND (reference sequence). The CDR3 consists of 13 residues. CDR3 sequence reads: CASSTTRNTEAFF. In nucleotides, the CDR3 is TGTGCCAGTAGTACAACAAGGAACACTGAAGCTTTCTTT.

The rearrangement uses TRBV6-6 and TRBJ2-5, with 12 bases that match TRBD2. V lost 5 bases and J lost 5; bases outside the gene matches: 18. CDR3 size: 19 residues. Germline V lookup: CDR1 MNHNY, CDR2 SVGAGI (reference sequence). The CDR3 sequence is CASSRLGVVLAGGSETQYF. The CDR3 bases are TGTGCCAGCAGTCGGCTGGGTGTGGTTCTAGCGGGGGGGTCGGAGACCCAGTACTTC.

The chain links TRBV4-3 to TRBJ2-2, with D possibly matching TRBD2 (6 bases). Germline V gives CDR1 LGHNA, CDR2 YSLEER. The CDR3 runs 15 residues. Trimming shortened V by 1 base and J by 6 bases, and 12 bases separated the two germline ends. CDR3 bases: TGCGCCAGCAGCCAAGTCGGGGGATTCGCCGGGGAGCTGTTTTTT. It encodes CASSQVGGFAGELFF.

The chain recombines TRBV7-9 with TRBJ1-3; D ambiguous. Per the germline V gene, CDR1 is SEHNR and CDR2 is FQNEAQ (reference sequence). Trimming took 0 bases from V and 3 from J, leaving 12 bases between them. This CDR3 region has 16 residues. Here the CDR3 reads CASSLAGVMVGNTIYF. DNA of the CDR3: TGTGCCAGCAGCTTAGCCGGGGTTATGGTTGGAAACACCATATATTTT.

The chain joins TRBV6-2 or TRBV6-3 to TRBJ2-7, with D perhaps matching TRBD2 (6 bases). Trimming took off 5 bases at V and 0 bases at J, with 11 bases between the two ends. The length of the CDR3 is 14 residues. Germline V CDR1 and CDR2: MNHEY, SVGEGT. The CDR3 reads CASSTAGSSYEQYF. In nucleotides, the CDR3 is TGTGCCAGCAGTACAGCGGGCTCCTCCTACGAGCAGTACTTC.

CDR3 DNA sequence: TGCGCCAGCAGCCAAAAGTCGGGTAATCAGCCCCAGCATTTT. This translates into CASSQKSGNQPQHF. The rearrangement joins TRBV4-1 to TRBJ1-5; no clear D. This CDR3 contains 14 residues. Trimming left V 2 bases short and J 4 bases short, with 9 bases between. Germline assignment: CDR1 MGHRA and CDR2 YSYEKL.

The chain uses TRBV3-1 (or the pseudogene TRBV3-2) and TRBJ2-7; D perhaps matches TRBD2 (6 bases). In germline, CDR1 is LGHDT, CDR2 YNNKEL (reference sequence). The CDR3 extends over 14 amino acids. Trimming shortened V by 1 base and J by 2 bases, and 9 bases separated the two germline ends. The DNA for the CDR3 is TGTGCCAGCAGCCAAGGGACTATCGCCTACGAGCAGTACTTC. Protein: CASSQGTIAYEQYF.

The chain links TRBV27 to TRBJ1-5, with 7 positions matching TRBD1. V lost 4 bases, J lost 9 bases, and 9 bases stayed unmatched. The V gene's germline CDR1 is MNHEY and CDR2 SMNVEV (reference sequence). CDR3 length equals 14 residues. CDR3 sequence: CASSSGQGELPQHF. The DNA of the CDR3 is TGTGCCAGCAGTTCTGGGCAGGGGGAGCTGCCCCAGCATTTT.

V gene TRBV9 combines with J gene TRBJ2-7, with TRBD2 as a possible D gene (5 bases). From germline, CDR1 is SGDLS and CDR2 YYNGEE. V was pared by 1 base and J by 2 bases, with 13 bases between. The CDR3 has 15 residues. The CDR3 sequence: CASSVSGVGTYEQYF. The CDR3 DNA is TGTGCCAGCAGCGTATCCGGGGTAGGGACCTACGAGCAGTACTTC.

This chain joins TRBV20-1 and TRBJ1-6, with a possible D match to TRBD1 (5 bases). This CDR3 comprises 17 residues. With 3 bases removed from V and 1 base from J, the gap between germline ends came to 16 bases. CDR1 is DFQATT, CDR2 SNEGSKA, per germline (reference sequence). CDR3 region: CSASRLSGGSYNSPLHF. In DNA, the CDR3 is TGCAGTGCTAGTCGTCTTTCGGGGGGGTCCTATAATTCACCCCTCCACTTT.

This clone was seen a single time. The rearrangement links TRBV7-2 to TRBJ2-7; D possibly corresponds to TRBD2 (6 bases). Germline CDR1 SGHTA, CDR2 FQGNSA. Trimming removed 5 bases at V and 3 bases at J, with 17 bases between. This CDR3 comprises 15 residues. CDR3 in amino acids: CASSPQAGTFYEQYF. Written as DNA, the CDR3 is TGTGCCAGCAGCCCTCAGGCGGGGACCTTCTACGAGCAGTACTTC.

V is TRBV28 and J is TRBJ1-2; TRBD1 agrees at 9 bases. Germline loops: CDR1 MDHEN, CDR2 SYDVKM. Trimming removed 6 bases from V and 4 bases from J; junction bases left unmatched: 15. CDR3 length equals 17 residues. The CDR3: CASSVVPGQGSGYGYTF. For the CDR3, the DNA is TGTGCCAGCAGCGTTGTTCCGGGACAGGGATCTGGCTATGGCTACACCTTC.

For the CDR3, the DNA is TGTGCCAGCAGCTTAGATGCGGGATACCAGTATTTT. Translated: CASSLDAGYQYF. The V and J genes are TRBV7-9 and TRBJ2-3; D may be TRBD2 (6 bases). Germline CDR1 reads SEHNR; CDR2 reads FQNEAQ (reference sequence). CDR3 length: 12 residues. With 1 base removed from V and 12 bases from J, the gap between germline ends came to 11 bases.

The gene calls are TRBV18 and TRBJ2-7; TRBD1 matches at 8 bases. This CDR3 has 15 amino acids. With 3 bases clipped from V and 6 bases from J, the junction kept 10 bases outside the gene matches. CDR1 is KGHSH and CDR2 is LQKENI in the germline V gene. CDR3 amino acids: CASSPGTGGPSEQYF. The CDR3 DNA follows: TGTGCCAGCTCACCGGGTACAGGGGGACCAAGCGAGCAGTACTTC.

Concerning this clone itself: Other nucleotide sequences in the sample specify the same CDR3. This rearrangement joins TRBV28 to TRBJ2-2; tentative D call: TRBD2 (6 bases). Trimming stripped 6 bases from V and 4 bases from J, with 12 bases between. Germline V lookup: CDR1 MDHEN, CDR2 SYDVKM. The CDR3 sequence is 14 residues long. The CDR3 is CASRPQGGTGELFF. CDR3 nucleotides: TGTGCCAGCAGACCCCAGGGAGGCACCGGGGAGCTGTTTTTT.

Remarks on this clone: This sample also contains other DNA sequences that code for the same CDR3. V gene TRBV7-3 combines with J gene TRBJ2-3; perhaps TRBD2 as D (5 bases). Per germline, CDR1 SGHTA and CDR2 FQGTGA. The CDR3 is 15 amino acids. The germline V and J ends were trimmed by 2 bases and 0 bases, with 9 bases remaining between them. The CDR3 spells CASSLGSGSTDTQYF. In DNA, the CDR3 is TGTGCCAGCAGCTTAGGAAGCGGTAGCACAGATACGCAGTATTTT.

This clone was detected only a few times. The rearrangement uses TRBV9 and TRBJ2-7; 9 nucleotides align to TRBD1. From germline, CDR1 is SGDLS and CDR2 YYNGEE. The V and J ends lost 3 bases and 7 bases, in that order; junction bases with no gene match: 2. The CDR3 totals 12 residues. The CDR3 is CASSGQGGEQYF. The CDR3 DNA reads TGTGCCAGCAGCGGACAGGGGGGTGAGCAGTACTTC. The variable domain in full, completed from reference TRBV9 and TRBJ2-7, reads DSGVTQTPKHLITATGQRVTLRCSPRSGDLSVYWYQQSLDQGLQFLIQYYNGEERAKGNILERFSAQQFPDLHSELNLSSLELGDSALYFCASSGQGGEQYFGPGTRLTVT.

The gene calls are TRBV7-9 and TRBJ2-2; TRBD1 aligns across 7 bases. Germline V gene data show CDR1 as SEHNR and CDR2 as FQNEAQ (reference sequence). The CDR3 consists of 16 residues. The V gene end was trimmed by 5 bases and the J gene end by 0 bases; junction bases not matched to a gene: 6. In DNA, the CDR3 is TGTGCCAGCAGCCGCACCGGACAGGCGAACACCGGGGAGCTGTTTTTT. Translating gives CASSRTGQANTGELFF. Variable domain in full (rest from reference TRBV7-9 and TRBJ2-2): DTGVSQNPRHKITKRGQNVTFRCDPISEHNRLYWYRQTLGQGPEFLTYFQNEAQLEKSRLLSDRFSAERPKGSFSTLEIQRTEQGDSAMYLCASSRTGQANTGELFFGEGSRLTVL.

The rearrangement joins TRBV10-3 to TRBJ2-4; possible D gene TRBD2, 5 bases. The CDR3 is 15 amino acids. V lost 1 base, J lost 6 bases, and 13 bases lay in between. CDR1 and CDR2 from the germline V gene are ENHRY and SYGVKD. As DNA, the CDR3 is TGTGCCATCAGTGAGTTTTATAGCGAGGTAAACATTCAGTACTTC. This translates into CAISEFYSEVNIQYF.

The chain couples TRBV5-4 to TRBJ1-6; 10 bases agree with TRBD1. V lost 3 bases to trimming and J lost 7 bases; unmatched junction nucleotides: 10. This CDR3 has 17 residues. Germline V gene sequence: CDR1 SGHNT, CDR2 YYREEE (reference sequence). For the CDR3, the DNA is TGTGCCAGCAGCTCGACAGGGGGCGCGGAATGGAATTCACCCCTCCACTTT. Translated, it gives CASSSTGGAEWNSPLHF.

The V call is TRBV5-4, the J call TRBJ2-5, with 10 bases aligning to TRBD1. Germline CDR1 and CDR2: SGHNT and YYREEE (reference sequence). The CDR3 has 15 residues. V was clipped by 2 bases and J by 5 bases; unmatched bases: 6. The CDR3 is CASSFPGQGYETQYF. Written as DNA, the CDR3 is TGTGCCAGCAGCTTTCCGGGACAGGGGTACGAGACCCAGTACTTC. Drawing the rest from reference TRBV5-4 and TRBJ2-5, the complete variable domain is ETGVTQSPTHLIKTRGQQVTLRCSSQSGHNTVSWYQQALGQGPQFIFQYYREEENGRGNFPPRFSGLQFPNYSSELNVNALELDDSALYLCASSFPGQGYETQYFGPGTRLLVL.

The chain combines TRBV9 with TRBJ1-2; no firm D call. The CDR3 sequence is 14 residues long. V lost 0 bases, J lost 0 bases, and 6 bases lay in between. Germline lookup yields CDR1 SGDLS and CDR2 YYNGEE. The CDR3 spells CASSVGGTNYGYTF. In DNA form, the CDR3 reads TGTGCCAGCAGCGTAGGCGGAACTAACTATGGCTACACCTTC.

The chain links TRBV28 to TRBJ1-2; D unclear. Trimming left V 7 bases short and J 4 bases short, with 16 bases between. The CDR3 has 14 residues. Germline V gives CDR1 MDHEN, CDR2 SYDVKM. The CDR3 spells CASNQGSHAYGYTF. The CDR3 DNA is TGTGCCAGCAACCAAGGGAGTCACGCCTATGGCTACACCTTC.

J is TRBJ2-2 and V is TRBV5-5; 8 bases align to TRBD2. After removal of 0 bases from V and 5 bases from J, the junction contained 9 bases not matched to a gene. The germline gives CDR1 SGHKS, CDR2 YYEKEE (reference sequence). The length of the CDR3 is 17 residues. Written as DNA, the CDR3 is TGTGCCAGCAGCTTGGAGCCAGCGGGAGTCCGGACCGGGGAGCTGTTTTTT. Encoded protein: CASSLEPAGVRTGELFF.

This clone was picked up one time. This chain joins TRBV3-1 (or the pseudogene TRBV3-2) and TRBJ2-5; the D gene is possibly TRBD1 (6 bases). This CDR3 region has 15 residues. Germline CDR1 LGHDT, CDR2 YNNKEL (reference sequence). Trimming pared 0 bases from V and 2 bases from J, leaving 10 bases between. CDR3 protein: CASSQEKGGQETQYF. The DNA for the CDR3 is TGTGCCAGCAGCCAAGAGAAAGGGGGACAAGAGACCCAGTACTTC.

This clone was seen only once. The rearrangement links TRBV18 to TRBJ1-1; 10 positions agree with TRBD1. Germline V CDR1 and CDR2: KGHSH, LQKENI. This CDR3 region has 17 residues. Trimming at V came to 3 bases and at J to 7 bases, leaving 14 bases not matched to a gene. The CDR3 sequence: CASSPNSGTGEGGEAFF. In DNA form, the CDR3 reads TGTGCCAGCTCACCGAACTCCGGGACAGGGGAGGGAGGTGAAGCTTTCTTT.

CDR3 protein: CASRNPEGRVNTEAFF. The CDR3 DNA follows: TGTGCCAGCAGAAACCCCGAAGGGAGGGTAAACACTGAAGCTTTCTTT. The rearrangement uses TRBV7-9 and TRBJ1-1; D gene ambiguous. The ends were cut back, 6 bases at V and 2 bases at J, with 19 bases in the middle. The CDR3 has 16 residues. From germline, CDR1 is SEHNR and CDR2 FQNEAQ (reference sequence).

This clone was found a few times. CDR3 DNA: TGTGCCAGTAGTATCGGCAGGGGGGACACCGGGGAGCTGTTTTTT. It is translated as CASSIGRGDTGELFF. The chain combines TRBV19 with TRBJ2-2; TRBD1 is a possible D gene (7 bases). V lost 3 bases and J 3 bases, leaving 11 bases between the germline ends. The CDR3 loop spans 15 amino acids. Germline V gene sequence: CDR1 LNHDA, CDR2 SQIVND (reference sequence).

J is TRBJ1-5 and V is TRBV28; a weak D match, TRBD1 (6 bases). CDR1 MDHEN and CDR2 SYDVKM come from the germline V gene. V lost 2 bases and J lost 6, with 14 bases in between. The CDR3 extends over 15 amino acids. CDR3 bases: TGTGCCAGCAGTTTAGGGACACGGTTAGGTCAGCCCCAGCATTTT. This gives the protein CASSLGTRLGQPQHF. The entire variable domain, with the rest obtained from reference TRBV28 and TRBJ1-5, is as follows: DVKVTQSSRYLVKRTGEKVFLECVQDMDHENMFWYRQDPGLGLRLIYFSYDVKMKEKGDIPEGYSVSREKKERFSLILESASTNQTSMYLCASSLGTRLGQPQHFGDGTRLSIL.